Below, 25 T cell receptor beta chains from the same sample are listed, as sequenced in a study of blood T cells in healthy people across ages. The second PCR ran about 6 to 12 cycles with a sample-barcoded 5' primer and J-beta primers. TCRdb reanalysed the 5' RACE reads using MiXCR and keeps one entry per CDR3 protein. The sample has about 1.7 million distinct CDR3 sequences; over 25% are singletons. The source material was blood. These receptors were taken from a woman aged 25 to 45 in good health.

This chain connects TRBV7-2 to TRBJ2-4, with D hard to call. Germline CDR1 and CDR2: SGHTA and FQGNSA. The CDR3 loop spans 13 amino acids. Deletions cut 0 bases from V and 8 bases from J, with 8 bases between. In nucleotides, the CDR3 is TGTGCCAGCAGCTTAGCACTAAGGGACATTCAGTACTTC. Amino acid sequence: CASSLALRDIQYF.

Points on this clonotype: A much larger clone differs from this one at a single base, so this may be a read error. As DNA, the CDR3 is TGTGCCAGCAGCTTAGCCGGGGGAGGCGAAAAACCGTTTTTT. It codes for CASSLAGGGEKPFF. The genes are TRBV7-2 and TRBJ1-4, with D possibly TRBD1 on 5 matching bases. Germline V CDR1 and CDR2: SGHTA, FQGNSA. There are 14 residues in the CDR3.

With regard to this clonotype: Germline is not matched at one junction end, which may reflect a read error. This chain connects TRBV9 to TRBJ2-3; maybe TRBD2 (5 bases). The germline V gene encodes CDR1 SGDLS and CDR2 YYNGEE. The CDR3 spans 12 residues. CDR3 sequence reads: CASSDSGDMQYF. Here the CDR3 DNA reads TGTGCCAGCAGCGACAGCGGCGATATGCAGTATTTT.

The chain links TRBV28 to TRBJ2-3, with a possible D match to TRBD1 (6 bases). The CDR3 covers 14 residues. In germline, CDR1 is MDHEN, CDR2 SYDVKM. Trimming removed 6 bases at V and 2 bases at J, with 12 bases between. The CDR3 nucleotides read TGTGCCAGCAGATTCGGACAGACCACAGATACGCAGTATTTT. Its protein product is CASRFGQTTDTQYF.

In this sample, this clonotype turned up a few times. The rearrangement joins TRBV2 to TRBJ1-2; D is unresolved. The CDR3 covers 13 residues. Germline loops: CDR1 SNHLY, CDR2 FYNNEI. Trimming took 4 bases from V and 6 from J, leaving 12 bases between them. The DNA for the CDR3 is TGTGCCAGCAGTGCAGATTGGGCGAATGGCTACACCTTC. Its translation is CASSADWANGYTF.

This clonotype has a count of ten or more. The CDR3 sequence is CASSDTGGYGYTF. The CDR3 DNA follows: TGTGCCAGCAGTGACACAGGGGGCTATGGCTACACCTTC. The chain recombines TRBV6-4 with TRBJ1-2; 8 bases fit TRBD1. Germline V gene sequence: CDR1 MRHNA, CDR2 SNTAGT. Unmatched junction bases numbered 0, after V lost 2 bases and J lost 4 bases. CDR3 size: 13 residues.

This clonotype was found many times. CDR3 bases: TGCAGTGCTTGGACAGGGGGACAAGAGACCCAGTACTTC. This encodes CSAWTGGQETQYF. The V gene is TRBV20-1, the J gene TRBJ2-5; 10 nucleotides align to TRBD1. Germline values: CDR1 DFQATT, CDR2 SNEGSKA (reference sequence). The CDR3 consists of 13 residues. Unmatched junction bases numbered 2, after V lost 5 bases and J lost 2 bases.

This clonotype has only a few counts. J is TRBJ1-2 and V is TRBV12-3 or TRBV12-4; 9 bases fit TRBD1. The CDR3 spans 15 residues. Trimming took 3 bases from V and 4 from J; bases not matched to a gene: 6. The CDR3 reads CASSFAGQGSYGYTF. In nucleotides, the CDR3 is TGTGCCAGCAGTTTCGCGGGACAGGGATCCTATGGCTACACCTTC.

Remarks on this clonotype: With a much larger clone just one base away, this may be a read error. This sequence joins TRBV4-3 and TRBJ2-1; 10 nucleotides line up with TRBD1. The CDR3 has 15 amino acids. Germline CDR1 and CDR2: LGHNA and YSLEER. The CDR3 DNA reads TGCACCAGCAGCCAAGACAGGGGGCTCAACAATGAGCAGTTCTTC. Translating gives CTSSQDRGLNNEQFF.

In nucleotides, the CDR3 is TGTGCCAGCAGTGAAACCGGGACTACAAATAAGAACACCGGGGAGCTGTTTTTT. Amino acids: CASSETGTTNKNTGELFF. The rearrangement links TRBV6-1 to TRBJ2-2; the match to TRBD2 covers 7 bases. The CDR3 has 18 amino acids. V was pared by 2 bases and J by 1 base, with 10 bases of the junction left unmatched. Germline V lookup: CDR1 MNHNS, CDR2 SASEGT.

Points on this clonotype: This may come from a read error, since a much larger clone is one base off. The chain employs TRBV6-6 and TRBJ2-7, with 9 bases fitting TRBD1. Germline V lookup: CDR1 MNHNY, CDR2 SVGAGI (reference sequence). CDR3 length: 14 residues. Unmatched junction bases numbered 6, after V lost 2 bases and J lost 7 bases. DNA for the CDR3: TGTGCCAGCAGTTACGGGACAGGGAACAATGAGCAGTACTTC. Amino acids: CASSYGTGNNEQYF.

The CDR3 DNA is TGCAGCGGTCAGAGTGCTTGGGGCTACACCTTC. The encoded protein is CSGQSAWGYTF. The chain joins TRBV29-1 to TRBJ1-2; D is undetermined. V lost 7 bases to trimming and J lost 8 bases, with 14 bases between them. The CDR3 sequence is 11 residues long. The V gene's germline CDR1 is SQVTM and CDR2 ANQGSEA.

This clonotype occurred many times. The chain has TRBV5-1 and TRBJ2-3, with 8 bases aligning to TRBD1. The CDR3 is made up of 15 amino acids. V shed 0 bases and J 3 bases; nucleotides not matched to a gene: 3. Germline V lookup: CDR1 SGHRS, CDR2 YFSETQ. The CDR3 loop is CASSLGQGATDTQYF. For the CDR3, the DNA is TGCGCCAGCAGCTTGGGGCAGGGGGCTACAGATACGCAGTATTTT. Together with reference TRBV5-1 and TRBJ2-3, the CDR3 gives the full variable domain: KAGVTQTPRYLIKTRGQQVTLSCSPISGHRSVSWYQQTPGQGLQFLFEYFSETQRNKGNFPGRFSGRQFSNSRSEMNVSTLELGDSALYLCASSLGQGATDTQYFGPGTRLTVL.

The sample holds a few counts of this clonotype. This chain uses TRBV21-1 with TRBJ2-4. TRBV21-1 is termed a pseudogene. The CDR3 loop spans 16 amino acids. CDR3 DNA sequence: TGTGCCAGCAGCTTACCTTTGAGAACAGCCAAAAACATTCAGTACTTC. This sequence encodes CASSLPLRTAKNIQYF.

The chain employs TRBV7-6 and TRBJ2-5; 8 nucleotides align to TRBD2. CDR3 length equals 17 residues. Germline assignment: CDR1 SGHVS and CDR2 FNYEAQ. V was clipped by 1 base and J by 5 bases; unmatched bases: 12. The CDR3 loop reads CASSLELRGGPRETQYF. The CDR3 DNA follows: TGTGCCAGCAGCTTAGAGCTCCGGGGGGGCCCACGGGAGACCCAGTACTTC. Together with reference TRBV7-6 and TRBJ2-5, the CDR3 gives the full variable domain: GAGVSQSPRYKVTKRGQDVALRCDPISGHVSLYWYRQALGQGPEFLTYFNYEAQQDKSGLPNDRFSAERPEGSISTLTIQRTEQRDSAMYRCASSLELRGGPRETQYFGPGTRLLVL.

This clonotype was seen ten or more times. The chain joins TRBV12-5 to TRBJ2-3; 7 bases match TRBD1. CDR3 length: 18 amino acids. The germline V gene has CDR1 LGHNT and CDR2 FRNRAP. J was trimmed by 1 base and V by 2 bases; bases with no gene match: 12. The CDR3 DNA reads TGTGCTAGTGGTTTGTTCCCGCGGACAGGCATCGGCACAGATACGCAGTATTTT. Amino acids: CASGLFPRTGIGTDTQYF. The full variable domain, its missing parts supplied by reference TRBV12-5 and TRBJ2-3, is DARVTQTPRHKVTEMGQEVTMRCQPILGHNTVFWYRQTMMQGLELLAYFRNRAPLDDSGMPKDRFSAEMPDATLATLKIQPSEPRDSAVYFCASGLFPRTGIGTDTQYFGPGTRLTVL.

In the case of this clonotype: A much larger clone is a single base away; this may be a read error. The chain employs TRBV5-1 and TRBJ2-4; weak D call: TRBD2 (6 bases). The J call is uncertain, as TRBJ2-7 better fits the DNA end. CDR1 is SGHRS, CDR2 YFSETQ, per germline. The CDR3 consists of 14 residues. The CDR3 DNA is TGCGCCAGCAGCCCCGGTGGGGGGTTTGACGAGCAGTACTTC. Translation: CASSPGGGFDEQYF.

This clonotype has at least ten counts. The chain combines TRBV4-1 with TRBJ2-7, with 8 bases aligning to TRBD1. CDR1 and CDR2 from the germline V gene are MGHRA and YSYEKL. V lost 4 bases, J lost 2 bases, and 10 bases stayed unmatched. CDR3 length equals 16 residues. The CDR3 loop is CASSLQGAILPYEQYF. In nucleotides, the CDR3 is TGCGCCAGCAGCCTCCAGGGGGCTATCCTACCCTACGAGCAGTACTTC.

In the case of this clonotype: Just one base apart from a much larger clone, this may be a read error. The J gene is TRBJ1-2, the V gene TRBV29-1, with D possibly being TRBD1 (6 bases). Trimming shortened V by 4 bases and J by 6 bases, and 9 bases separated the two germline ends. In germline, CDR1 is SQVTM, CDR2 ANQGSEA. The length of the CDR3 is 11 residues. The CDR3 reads CSVVRGHGYTF. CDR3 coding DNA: TGCAGCGTTGTCAGGGGTCATGGCTACACCTTC.

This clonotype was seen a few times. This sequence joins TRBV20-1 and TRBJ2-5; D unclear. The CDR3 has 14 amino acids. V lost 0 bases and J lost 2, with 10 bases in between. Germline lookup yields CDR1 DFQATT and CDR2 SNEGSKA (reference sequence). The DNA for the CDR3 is TGCAGTGCTAGAGATCCATCCGGGCAAGAGACCCAGTACTTC. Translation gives CSARDPSGQETQYF.

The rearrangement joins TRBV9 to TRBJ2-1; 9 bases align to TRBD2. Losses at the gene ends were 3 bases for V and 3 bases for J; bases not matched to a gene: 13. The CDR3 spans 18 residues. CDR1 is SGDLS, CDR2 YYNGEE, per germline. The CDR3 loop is CASSAVAASGESYNEQFF. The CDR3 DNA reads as TGTGCCAGCAGCGCAGTTGCGGCTAGCGGGGAGAGCTACAATGAGCAGTTCTTC.

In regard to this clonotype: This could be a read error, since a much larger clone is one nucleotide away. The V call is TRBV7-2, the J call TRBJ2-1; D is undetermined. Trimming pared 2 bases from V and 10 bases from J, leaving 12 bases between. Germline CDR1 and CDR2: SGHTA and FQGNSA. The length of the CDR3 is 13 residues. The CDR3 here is CASSLWLLYEQFF. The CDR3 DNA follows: TGTGCCAGCAGCTTATGGCTACTATACGAGCAGTTCTTC.

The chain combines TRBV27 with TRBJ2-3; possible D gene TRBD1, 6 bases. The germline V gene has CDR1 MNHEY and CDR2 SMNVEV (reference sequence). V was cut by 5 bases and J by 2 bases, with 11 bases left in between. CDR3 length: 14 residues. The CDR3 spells CASSHGTPTDTQYF. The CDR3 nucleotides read TGTGCCAGCAGTCACGGGACACCCACAGATACGCAGTATTTT.

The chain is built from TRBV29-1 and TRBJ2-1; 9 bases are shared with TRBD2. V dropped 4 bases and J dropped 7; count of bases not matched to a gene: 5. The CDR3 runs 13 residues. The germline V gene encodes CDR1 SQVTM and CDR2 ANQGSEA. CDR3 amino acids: CSVGGLARNEQFF. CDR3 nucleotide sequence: TGCAGCGTTGGGGGACTAGCTAGGAATGAGCAGTTCTTC.

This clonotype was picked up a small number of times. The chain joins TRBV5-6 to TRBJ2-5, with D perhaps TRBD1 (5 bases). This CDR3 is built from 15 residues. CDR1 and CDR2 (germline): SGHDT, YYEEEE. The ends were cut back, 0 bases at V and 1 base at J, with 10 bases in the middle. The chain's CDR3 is CASSLAQGPQETQYF. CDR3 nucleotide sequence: TGTGCCAGCAGCTTGGCGCAGGGCCCCCAAGAGACCCAGTACTTC. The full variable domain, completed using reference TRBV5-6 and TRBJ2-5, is DAGVTQSPTHLIKTRGQQVTLRCSPKSGHDTVSWYQQALGQGPQFIFQYYEEEERQRGNFPDRFSGHQFPNYSSELNVNALLLGDSALYLCASSLAQGPQETQYFGPGTRLLVL.